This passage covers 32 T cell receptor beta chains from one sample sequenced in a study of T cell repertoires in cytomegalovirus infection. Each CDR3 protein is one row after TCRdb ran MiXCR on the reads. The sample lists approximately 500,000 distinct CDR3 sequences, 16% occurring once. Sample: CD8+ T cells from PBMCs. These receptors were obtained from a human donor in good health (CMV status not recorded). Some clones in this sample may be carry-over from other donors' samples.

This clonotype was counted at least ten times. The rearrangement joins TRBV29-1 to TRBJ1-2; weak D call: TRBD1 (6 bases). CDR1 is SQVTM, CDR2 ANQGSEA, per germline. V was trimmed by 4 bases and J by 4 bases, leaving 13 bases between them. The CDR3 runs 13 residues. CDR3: CSVVDRVIYGYTF. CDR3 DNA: TGCAGCGTTGTGGACAGAGTAATCTATGGCTACACCTTC. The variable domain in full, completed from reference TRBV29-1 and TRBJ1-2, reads SAVISQKPSRDICQRGTSLTIQCQVDSQVTMMFWYRQQPGQSLTLIATANQGSEATYESGFVIDKFPISRPNLTFSTLTVSNMSPEDSSIYLCSVVDRVIYGYTFGSGTRLTVV.

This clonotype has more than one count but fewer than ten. CDR3 loop: CASSQFSYNEQFF. The CDR3 coding sequence is TGTGCCAGCAGCCAATTCTCCTACAATGAGCAGTTCTTC. This chain joins TRBV4-2 and TRBJ2-1; unclear D gene. CDR1 is LGHNA, CDR2 YNFKEQ, per germline. V gave up 2 bases and J gave up 0 bases, with 2 bases separating them. This CDR3 contains 13 residues.

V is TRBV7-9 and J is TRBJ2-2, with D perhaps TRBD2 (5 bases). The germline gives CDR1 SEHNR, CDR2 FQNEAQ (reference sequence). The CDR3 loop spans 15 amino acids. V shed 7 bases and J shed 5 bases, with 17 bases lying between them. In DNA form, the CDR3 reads TGTGCCAGCACCCCACGGGGAGTGTCGACCGGGGAGCTGTTTTTT. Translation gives CASTPRGVSTGELFF.

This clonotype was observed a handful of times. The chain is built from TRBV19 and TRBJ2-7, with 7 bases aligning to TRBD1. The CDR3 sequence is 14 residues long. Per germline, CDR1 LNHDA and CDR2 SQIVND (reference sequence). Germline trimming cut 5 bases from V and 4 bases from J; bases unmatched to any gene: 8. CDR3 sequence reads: CASSPKGQYYEQYF. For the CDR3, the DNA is TGTGCCAGTAGTCCAAAGGGACAGTATTACGAGCAGTACTTC.

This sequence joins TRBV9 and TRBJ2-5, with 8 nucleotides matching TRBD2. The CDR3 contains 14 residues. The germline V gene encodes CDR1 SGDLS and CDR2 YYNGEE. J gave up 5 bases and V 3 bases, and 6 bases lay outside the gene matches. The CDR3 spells CASSAAGGGETQYF. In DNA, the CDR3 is TGTGCCAGCAGCGCGGCGGGGGGCGGGGAGACCCAGTACTTC.

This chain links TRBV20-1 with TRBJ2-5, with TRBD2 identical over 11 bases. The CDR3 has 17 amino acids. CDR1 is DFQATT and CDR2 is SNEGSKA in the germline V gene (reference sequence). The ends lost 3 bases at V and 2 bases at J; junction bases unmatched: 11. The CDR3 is CSASPYGLAGLQETQYF. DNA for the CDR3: TGCAGTGCTAGCCCCTACGGACTAGCGGGCCTTCAAGAGACCCAGTACTTC.

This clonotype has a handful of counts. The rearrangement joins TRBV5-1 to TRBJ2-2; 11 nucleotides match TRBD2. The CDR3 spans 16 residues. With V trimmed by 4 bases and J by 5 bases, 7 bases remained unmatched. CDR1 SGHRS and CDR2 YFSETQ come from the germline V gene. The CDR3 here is CASSAPLAGDTGELFF. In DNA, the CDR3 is TGCGCCAGCAGCGCCCCACTAGCGGGGGATACCGGGGAGCTGTTTTTT.

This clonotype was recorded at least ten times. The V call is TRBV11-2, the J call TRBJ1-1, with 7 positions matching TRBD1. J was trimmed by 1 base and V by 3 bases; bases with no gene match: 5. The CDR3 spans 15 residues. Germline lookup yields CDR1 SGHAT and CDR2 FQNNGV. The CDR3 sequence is CASSFPGTENTEAFF. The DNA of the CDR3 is TGTGCCAGCAGCTTCCCCGGGACAGAGAACACTGAAGCTTTCTTT. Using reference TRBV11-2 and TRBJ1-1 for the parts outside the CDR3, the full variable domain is EAGVAQSPRYKIIEKRQSVAFWCNPISGHATLYWYQQILGQGPKLLIQFQNNGVVDDSQLPKDRFSAERLKGVDSTLKIQPAKLEDSAVYLCASSFPGTENTEAFFGQGTRLTVV.

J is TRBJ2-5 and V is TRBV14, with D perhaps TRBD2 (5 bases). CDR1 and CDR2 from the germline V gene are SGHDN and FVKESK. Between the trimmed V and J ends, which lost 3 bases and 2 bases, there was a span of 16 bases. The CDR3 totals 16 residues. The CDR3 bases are TGTGCCAGCAGCCAGTGGAAGGCCGGACTTCAAGAGACCCAGTACTTC. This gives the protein CASSQWKAGLQETQYF.

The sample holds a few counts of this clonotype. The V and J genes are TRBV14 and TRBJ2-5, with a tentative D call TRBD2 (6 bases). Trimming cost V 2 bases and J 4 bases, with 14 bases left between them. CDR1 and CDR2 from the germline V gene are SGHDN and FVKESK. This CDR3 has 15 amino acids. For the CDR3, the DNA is TGTGCCAGCAGCCAAAGGGACTTCCAGGGAGAGACCCAGTACTTC. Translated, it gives CASSQRDFQGETQYF.

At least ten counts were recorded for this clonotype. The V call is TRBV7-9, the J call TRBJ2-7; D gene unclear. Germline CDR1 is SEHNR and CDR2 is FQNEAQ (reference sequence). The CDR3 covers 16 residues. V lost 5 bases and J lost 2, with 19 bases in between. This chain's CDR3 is CASSPSPGDGPYEQYF. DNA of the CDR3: TGTGCCAGCAGCCCATCCCCCGGAGACGGACCCTACGAGCAGTACTTC. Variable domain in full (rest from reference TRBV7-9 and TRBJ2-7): DTGVSQNPRHKITKRGQNVTFRCDPISEHNRLYWYRQTLGQGPEFLTYFQNEAQLEKSRLLSDRFSAERPKGSFSTLEIQRTEQGDSAMYLCASSPSPGDGPYEQYFGPGTRLTVT.

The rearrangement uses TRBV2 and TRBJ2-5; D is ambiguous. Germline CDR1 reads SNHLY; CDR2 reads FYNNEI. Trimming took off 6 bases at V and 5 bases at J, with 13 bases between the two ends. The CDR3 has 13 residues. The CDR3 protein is CASRNKLGETQYF. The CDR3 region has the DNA TGTGCCAGCAGAAACAAACTCGGGGAGACCCAGTACTTC.

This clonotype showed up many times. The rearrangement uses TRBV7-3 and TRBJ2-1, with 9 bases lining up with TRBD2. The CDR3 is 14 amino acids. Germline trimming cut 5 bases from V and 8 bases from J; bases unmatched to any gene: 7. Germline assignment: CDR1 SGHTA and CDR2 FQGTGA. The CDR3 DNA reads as TGTGCCAGCAGCATAGCGGGAGTGGGCGATGAGCAGTTCTTC. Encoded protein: CASSIAGVGDEQFF.

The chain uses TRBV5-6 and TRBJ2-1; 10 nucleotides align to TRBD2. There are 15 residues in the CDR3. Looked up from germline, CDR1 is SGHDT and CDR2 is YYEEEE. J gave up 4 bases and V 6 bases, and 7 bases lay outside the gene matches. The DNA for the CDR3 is TGTGCCAGCACCTCCAGCGGGGGGGCTTACAATGAGCAGTTCTTC. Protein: CASTSSGGAYNEQFF.

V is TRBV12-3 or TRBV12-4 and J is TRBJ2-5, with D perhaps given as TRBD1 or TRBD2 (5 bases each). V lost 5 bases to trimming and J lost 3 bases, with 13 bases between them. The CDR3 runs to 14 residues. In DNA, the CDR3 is TGTGCCAGCAGTGTGGGACGGATTAAAGAGACCCAGTACTTC. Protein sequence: CASSVGRIKETQYF.

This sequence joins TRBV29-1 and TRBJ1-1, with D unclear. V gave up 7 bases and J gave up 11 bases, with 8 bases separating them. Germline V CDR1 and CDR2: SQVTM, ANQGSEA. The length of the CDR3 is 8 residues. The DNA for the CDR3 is TGCAGCGGTGGTTCGGCTTTCTTT. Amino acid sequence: CSGGSAFF.

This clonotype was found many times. Written as DNA, the CDR3 is TGTGCCAGCAGTGCCGGGACAGGGGGGGTTGAGCAGTTCTTC. This sequence encodes CASSAGTGGVEQFF. The chain uses TRBV6-4 and TRBJ2-1; the match to TRBD1 covers 11 bases. The CDR3 has 14 residues. V lost 4 bases, J lost 9 bases, and 5 bases stayed unmatched. CDR1 is MRHNA and CDR2 is SNTAGT in the germline V gene.

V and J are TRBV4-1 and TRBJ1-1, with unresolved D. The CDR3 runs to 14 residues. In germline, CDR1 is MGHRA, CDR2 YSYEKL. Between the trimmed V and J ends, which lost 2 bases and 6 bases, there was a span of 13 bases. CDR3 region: CASSQKRSGPEAFF. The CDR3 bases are TGCGCCAGCAGCCAAAAGCGGTCAGGCCCTGAAGCTTTCTTT.

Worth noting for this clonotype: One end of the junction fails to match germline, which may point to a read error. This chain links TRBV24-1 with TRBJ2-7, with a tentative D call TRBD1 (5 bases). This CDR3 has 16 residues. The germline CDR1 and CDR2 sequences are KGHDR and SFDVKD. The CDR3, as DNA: TGTGCCACCAGTGATTTGGTCAGGGAACAGCACTACGTGCAGTACTTC. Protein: CATSDLVREQHYVQYF.

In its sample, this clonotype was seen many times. CDR3 sequence reads: CAITAASSYNEQFF. The CDR3, as DNA: TGTGCCATCACCGCGGCAAGCTCCTACAATGAGCAGTTCTTC. V usage is TRBV28 and J usage is TRBJ2-1, with D unclear. V gave up 10 bases and J gave up 0 bases, with 13 bases separating them. CDR1 is MDHEN, CDR2 SYDVKM, per germline. The CDR3 contains 14 residues.

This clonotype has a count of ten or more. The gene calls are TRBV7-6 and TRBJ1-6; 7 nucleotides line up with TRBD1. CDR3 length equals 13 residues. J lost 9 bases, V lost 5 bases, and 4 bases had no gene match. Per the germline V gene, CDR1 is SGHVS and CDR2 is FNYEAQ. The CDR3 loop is CASSRDRASPLHF. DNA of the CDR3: TGTGCCAGCAGCCGAGACAGGGCTTCACCCCTCCACTTT.

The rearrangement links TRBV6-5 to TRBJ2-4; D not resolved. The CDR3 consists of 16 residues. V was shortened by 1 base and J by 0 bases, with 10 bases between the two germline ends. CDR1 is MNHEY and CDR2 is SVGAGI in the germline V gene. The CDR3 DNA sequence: TGTGCCAGCAGTTACTGGGCAGAAGGAGCCAAAAACATTCAGTACTTC. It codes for CASSYWAEGAKNIQYF.

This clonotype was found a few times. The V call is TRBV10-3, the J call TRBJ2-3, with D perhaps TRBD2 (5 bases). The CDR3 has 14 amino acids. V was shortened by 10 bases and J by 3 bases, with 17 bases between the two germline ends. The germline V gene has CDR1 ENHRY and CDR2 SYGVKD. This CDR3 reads CATSGSPGTDTQYF. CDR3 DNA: TGTGCCACTTCCGGGTCCCCGGGAACAGATACGCAGTATTTT.

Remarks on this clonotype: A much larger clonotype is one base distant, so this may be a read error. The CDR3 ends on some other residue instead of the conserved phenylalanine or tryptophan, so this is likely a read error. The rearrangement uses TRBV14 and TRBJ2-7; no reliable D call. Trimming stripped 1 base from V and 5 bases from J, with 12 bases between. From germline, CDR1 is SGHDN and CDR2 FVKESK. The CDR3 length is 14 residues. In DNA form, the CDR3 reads TGTGCCAGCAGCCAAGCCAGGTACTGGAACGAGCAGTACTTA. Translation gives CASSQARYWNEQYL.

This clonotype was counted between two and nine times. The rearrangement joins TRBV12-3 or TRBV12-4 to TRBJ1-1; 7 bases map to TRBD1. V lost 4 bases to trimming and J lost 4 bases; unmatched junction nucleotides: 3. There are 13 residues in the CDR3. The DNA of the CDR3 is TGTGCCAGCAGTTATCGACAGGGCACTGAAGCTTTCTTT. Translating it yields CASSYRQGTEAFF.

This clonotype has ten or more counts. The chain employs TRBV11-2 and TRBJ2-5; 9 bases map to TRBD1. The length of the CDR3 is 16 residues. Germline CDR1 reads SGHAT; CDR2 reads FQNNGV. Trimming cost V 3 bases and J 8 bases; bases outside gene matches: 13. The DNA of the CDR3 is TGTGCCAGCAGCTTTACCTGGGCGGGGACAGGGAGAACCCAGTACTTC. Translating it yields CASSFTWAGTGRTQYF.

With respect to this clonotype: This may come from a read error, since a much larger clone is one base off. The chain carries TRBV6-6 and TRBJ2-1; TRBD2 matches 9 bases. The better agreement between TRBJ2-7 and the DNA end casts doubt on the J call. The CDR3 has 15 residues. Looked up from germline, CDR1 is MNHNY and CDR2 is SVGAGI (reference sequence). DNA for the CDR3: TGTGCCAGCAGTCCCGGGACTAGCATCTACAATGAGCAGTACTTC. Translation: CASSPGTSIYNEQYF.

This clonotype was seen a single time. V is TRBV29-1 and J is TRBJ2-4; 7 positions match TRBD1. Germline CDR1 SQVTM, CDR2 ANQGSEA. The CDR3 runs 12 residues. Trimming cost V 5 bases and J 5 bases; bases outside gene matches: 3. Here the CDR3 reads CSVLGQENIQYF. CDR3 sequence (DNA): TGCAGCGTTCTAGGACAGGAAAACATTCAGTACTTC.

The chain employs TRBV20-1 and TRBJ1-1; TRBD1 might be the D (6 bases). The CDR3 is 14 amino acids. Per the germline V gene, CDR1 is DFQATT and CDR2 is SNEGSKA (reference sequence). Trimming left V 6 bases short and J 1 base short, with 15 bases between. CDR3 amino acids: CSAVAGATNTEAFF. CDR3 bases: TGCAGTGCCGTCGCGGGGGCGACGAACACTGAAGCTTTCTTT.

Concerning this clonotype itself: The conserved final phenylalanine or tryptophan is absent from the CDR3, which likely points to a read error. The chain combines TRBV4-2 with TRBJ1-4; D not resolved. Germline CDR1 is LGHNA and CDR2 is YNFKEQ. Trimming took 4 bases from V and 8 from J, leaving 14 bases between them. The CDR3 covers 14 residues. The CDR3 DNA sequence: TGTGCCAGCAGCCCGGAGGAAGGTCCGGAAAAACTGTTTTCT. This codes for CASSPEEGPEKLFS.

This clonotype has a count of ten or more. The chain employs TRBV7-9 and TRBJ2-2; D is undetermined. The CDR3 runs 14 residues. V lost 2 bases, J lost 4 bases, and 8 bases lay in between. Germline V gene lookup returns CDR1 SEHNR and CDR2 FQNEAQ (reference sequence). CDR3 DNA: TGTGCCAGCAGCTTAAGTCGGCCCACCGGGGAGCTGTTTTTT. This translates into CASSLSRPTGELFF.

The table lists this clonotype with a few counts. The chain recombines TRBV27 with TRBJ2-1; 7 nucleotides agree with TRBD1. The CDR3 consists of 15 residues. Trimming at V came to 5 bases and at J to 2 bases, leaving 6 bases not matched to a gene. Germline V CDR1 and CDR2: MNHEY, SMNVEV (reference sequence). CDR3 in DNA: TGTGCCAGCAGTCTAAAGGGGGCTGCCTACAATGAGCAGTTCTTC. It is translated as CASSLKGAAYNEQFF.